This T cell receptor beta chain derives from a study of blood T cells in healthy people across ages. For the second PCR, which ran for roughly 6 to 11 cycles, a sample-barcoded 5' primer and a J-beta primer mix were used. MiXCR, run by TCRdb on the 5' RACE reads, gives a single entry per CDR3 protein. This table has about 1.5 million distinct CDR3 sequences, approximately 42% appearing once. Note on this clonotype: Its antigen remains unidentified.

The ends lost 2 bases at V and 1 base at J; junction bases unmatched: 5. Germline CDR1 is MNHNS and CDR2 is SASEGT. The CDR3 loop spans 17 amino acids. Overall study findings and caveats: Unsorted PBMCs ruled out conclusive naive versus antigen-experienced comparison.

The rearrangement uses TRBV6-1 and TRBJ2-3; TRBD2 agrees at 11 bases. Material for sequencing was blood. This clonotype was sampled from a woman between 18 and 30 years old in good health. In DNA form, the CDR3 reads TGTGCCAGCAGTGAATTAGCGGGGGGGCCAGGCACAGATACGCAGTATTTT. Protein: CASSELAGGPGTDTQYF.